A single sample gave rise to the 21 T cell receptor beta chains below, sequenced in a study of human T cells and chemical hapten exposure. TCRdb re-called the RACE reads with MiXCR, one entry per CDR3 protein. The sample has some 84,000 distinct CDR3 sequences; about 8% are singletons. Time point here: pre-sensitization, week 0. Documented treatment: therapeutic diphenylcyclopropenone sensitization with weekly scalp DPC. The starting material was whole blood, obtained in connection with sensitization to the hapten diphenylcyclopropenone (DPC). The receptors were sampled from a man aged 40-49 years with alopecia areata. Some clones in this sample may be carry-over from other donors' samples.

The sample holds a few counts of this clonotype. The V call is TRBV7-2, the J call TRBJ2-3; D not resolved. CDR1 and CDR2 from the germline V gene are SGHTA and FQGNSA. The CDR3 covers 11 residues. Trimming pared 5 bases from V and 3 bases from J, leaving 3 bases between. The chain's CDR3 is CASSPTDTQYF. CDR3 nucleotide sequence: TGTGCCAGCAGCCCAACAGATACGCAGTATTTT.

This clonotype came up many times. In nucleotides, the CDR3 is TGTGCCAGCAGTGAAGCCTCCCCAGGGTCCGAGCAGTACGTC. Amino acid sequence: CASSEASPGSEQYV. The V gene is TRBV2, the J gene TRBJ2-7; possibly TRBD1 for D (5 bases). Germline V CDR1 and CDR2: SNHLY, FYNNEI. Trimming removed 0 bases from V and 6 bases from J, with 12 bases in between. This CDR3 has 14 amino acids.

The chain has TRBV20-1 and TRBJ2-5; 9 nucleotides line up with TRBD1. Per germline, CDR1 DFQATT and CDR2 SNEGSKA (reference sequence). V lost 1 base to trimming and J lost 0 bases; unmatched junction nucleotides: 6. This CDR3 spans 16 amino acids. CDR3: CSARAGGQGDQETQYF. DNA of the CDR3: TGCAGTGCTAGAGCCGGGGGACAGGGAGACCAAGAGACCCAGTACTTC.

This clonotype was observed many times. The chain has TRBV20-1 and TRBJ1-5; D may be TRBD1 (5 bases). Germline values: CDR1 DFQATT, CDR2 SNEGSKA (reference sequence). CDR3 size: 14 residues. V lost 2 bases, J lost 7 bases, and 15 bases lay in between. The DNA of the CDR3 is TGCAGTGCTAGATCAACAGGTCCGGGACAGCCCCAGCATTTT. Its protein product is CSARSTGPGQPQHF.

The chain couples TRBV7-8 to TRBJ2-7; the match to TRBD1 covers 7 bases. CDR3 size: 13 residues. Germline V CDR1 and CDR2: SGHVS, FQNEAQ. Trimming at V came to 0 bases and at J to 5 bases, leaving 1 base not matched to a gene. In DNA form, the CDR3 reads TGTGCCAGCAGCTTAGCCACAGGGGACGAGCAGTACGTC. Translated: CASSLATGDEQYV.

In its sample, this clonotype was seen many times. V and J are TRBV20-1 and TRBJ1-3, with TRBD1 matching over 10 bases. CDR1 DFQATT and CDR2 SNEGSKA come from the germline V gene (reference sequence). J lost 2 bases, V lost 0 bases, and 4 bases had no gene match. This CDR3 region has 16 residues. This chain's CDR3 is CSARETGGDPGNTIYF. In DNA, the CDR3 is TGCAGTGCTAGAGAGACAGGGGGCGATCCTGGAAACACCATATATTTT.

J is TRBJ1-1 and V is TRBV6-2 or TRBV6-3, with D uncertain. Germline CDR1 and CDR2: MNHEY and SVGEGT. V dropped 4 bases and J dropped 5 bases, with 14 bases sitting between them. This CDR3 has 14 residues. CDR3 coding DNA: TGTGCCAGCAGTTCTTCTGCAGCGGGGACTGAAGCTTTCTTT. Translated: CASSSSAAGTEAFF.

This clonotype was counted ten times or more. V is TRBV5-1 and J is TRBJ2-3, with 8 positions matching TRBD2. The J segment lost 2 bases and the V segment lost 0 bases, leaving 2 bases of the junction unmatched. This CDR3 region has 15 residues. CDR1 and CDR2 from the germline V gene are SGHRS and YFSETQ. The chain's CDR3 is CASSLALADTDTQYF. The CDR3 region has the DNA TGCGCCAGCAGCTTGGCACTAGCGGACACAGATACGCAGTATTTT. Together with reference TRBV5-1 and TRBJ2-3, the CDR3 gives the full variable domain: KAGVTQTPRYLIKTRGQQVTLSCSPISGHRSVSWYQQTPGQGLQFLFEYFSETQRNKGNFPGRFSGRQFSNSRSEMNVSTLELGDSALYLCASSLALADTDTQYFGPGTRLTVL.

V gene TRBV29-1 combines with J gene TRBJ1-2, with 10 bases aligning to TRBD1. V was clipped by 1 base and J by 2 bases; unmatched bases: 7. The V gene's germline CDR1 is SQVTM and CDR2 ANQGSEA. The CDR3 is 16 amino acids. This CDR3 reads CSVEGLPGQGNYGYTF. The CDR3 DNA follows: TGCAGCGTTGAAGGTCTGCCGGGACAGGGGAACTATGGCTACACCTTC.

This clonotype was picked up many times. The chain links TRBV7-9 to TRBJ1-2, with a tentative D call TRBD1 (5 bases). This CDR3 comprises 17 residues. V shed 3 bases and J shed 6 bases, with 23 bases lying between them. The germline gives CDR1 SEHNR, CDR2 FQNEAQ (reference sequence). The CDR3 reads CASSLAAIGPGRDGYTF. DNA of the CDR3: TGTGCCAGCAGCTTGGCCGCGATTGGCCCGGGGCGCGATGGCTACACCTTC.

There are many counts of this clonotype. The chain couples TRBV29-1 to TRBJ1-1, with TRBD1 matching 7 bases. The CDR3 consists of 14 residues. V dropped 7 bases and J dropped 2; count of bases not matched to a gene: 10. Germline V gene lookup returns CDR1 SQVTM and CDR2 ANQGSEA. The CDR3 loop reads CSAEGARTNTEAFF. CDR3 nucleotide sequence: TGCAGCGCAGAGGGGGCGAGAACAAACACTGAAGCTTTCTTT.

The V call is TRBV10-3, the J call TRBJ2-5; 9 bases are shared with TRBD2. The CDR3 is made up of 16 amino acids. Per germline, CDR1 ENHRY and CDR2 SYGVKD. V lost 1 base and J lost 3; bases outside the gene matches: 6. Here the CDR3 reads CAISELGLATKETQYF. CDR3 nucleotides: TGTGCCATCAGTGAGTTGGGACTAGCTACTAAAGAGACCCAGTACTTC.

This clonotype appeared a few times. The gene calls are TRBV5-4 and TRBJ2-5, with D perhaps matching TRBD1 (7 bases). The CDR3 sequence is 15 residues long. The V gene's germline CDR1 is SGHNT and CDR2 YYREEE (reference sequence). Trimming removed 9 bases at V and 1 base at J, with 19 bases between. CDR3 sequence reads: CATGGLGQVQETQYF. CDR3 bases: TGTGCCACCGGGGGTCTAGGACAGGTCCAAGAGACCCAGTACTTC.

Here the CDR3 reads CASSLRPSGRSETQYF. The CDR3 DNA reads TGTGCCAGCAGTCTCCGACCTAGCGGGAGGTCAGAGACCCAGTACTTC. V usage is TRBV6-5 and J usage is TRBJ2-5; 11 nucleotides agree with TRBD2. With V trimmed by 5 bases and J by 4 bases, 9 bases remained unmatched. The CDR3 is 16 amino acids. Looked up from germline, CDR1 is MNHEY and CDR2 is SVGAGI.

This clonotype was observed at least ten times. The CDR3 region has the DNA TGTGCCAGCAGTACGACTAGCGGGAGCGGTTTAGTAGGCACAGATACGCAGTATTTT. Translation: CASSTTSGSGLVGTDTQYF. The chain employs TRBV6-2 or TRBV6-3 and TRBJ2-3, with 12 bases aligning to TRBD2. Germline CDR1 MNHEY, CDR2 SVGEGT. The CDR3 runs to 19 residues. Germline trimming cut 5 bases from V and 1 base from J; bases unmatched to any gene: 13.

This clonotype was seen only a few times. CDR3 region: CASRTNRVGNVNQPQHF. In DNA, the CDR3 is TGTGCCAGCAGGACCAACAGGGTCGGGAATGTCAATCAGCCCCAGCATTTT. V and J are TRBV6-2 or TRBV6-3 and TRBJ1-5; D might be TRBD1 (6 bases). There are 17 residues in the CDR3. Germline V lookup: CDR1 MNHEY, CDR2 SVGEGT. The V and J ends lost 6 bases and 3 bases respectively, with 21 bases between them.

J is TRBJ2-7 and V is TRBV6-2 or TRBV6-3; 7 bases are shared with TRBD2. From germline, CDR1 is MNHEY and CDR2 SVGEGT. J lost 1 base, V lost 7 bases, and 7 bases had no gene match. The CDR3 covers 14 residues. Here the CDR3 DNA reads TGTGCCAGCACCCAGCGGGACGGTTCCTACGAGCAGTACGTC. Its protein is CASTQRDGSYEQYV.

This clonotype was recorded many times. This chain connects TRBV27 to TRBJ2-2, with D perhaps being TRBD1 or TRBD2 (5 bases each). Germline V gene data show CDR1 as MNHEY and CDR2 as SMNVEV (reference sequence). The CDR3 covers 15 residues. V lost 1 base, J lost 6 bases, and 12 bases lay in between. In nucleotides, the CDR3 is TGTGCCAGCAGTTTATTGCTTGGGGGTGCCGGGGAGCTGTTTTTT. Translation: CASSLLLGGAGELFF.

This clonotype was seen once. The gene calls are TRBV14 and TRBJ1-1, with D uncertain. V lost 0 bases, J lost 1 base, and 9 bases lay in between. Germline assignment: CDR1 SGHDN and CDR2 FVKESK. The CDR3 has 15 residues. This CDR3 is CASSQETSWNTEAFF. CDR3 DNA: TGTGCCAGCAGCCAAGAGACATCATGGAACACTGAAGCTTTCTTT.

About this clonotype itself: A much larger clone sits a single nucleotide away, making a read error possible. The V gene is TRBV12-5, the J gene TRBJ1-1; D possibly corresponds to TRBD1 (6 bases). CDR3 length: 15 amino acids. Between the trimmed V and J ends, which lost 0 bases and 9 bases, there was a span of 17 bases. Germline V gene data show CDR1 as LGHNT and CDR2 as FRNRAP. This CDR3 is CASGLVQGVRTKAFF. As DNA, the CDR3 is TGTGCTAGTGGTTTGGTACAGGGAGTCCGAACTAAAGCTTTCTTT.

The genes are TRBV6-2 or TRBV6-3 and TRBJ2-7, with D possibly TRBD2 on 5 matching bases. This CDR3 has 14 residues. The ends were cut back, 6 bases at V and 7 bases at J, with 19 bases in the middle. CDR1 is MNHEY and CDR2 is SVGEGT in the germline V gene. CDR3 protein: CASRYRPGFGEQYF. Written as DNA, the CDR3 is TGTGCCAGCAGGTACCGCCCGGGGTTTGGTGAGCAGTACTTC.